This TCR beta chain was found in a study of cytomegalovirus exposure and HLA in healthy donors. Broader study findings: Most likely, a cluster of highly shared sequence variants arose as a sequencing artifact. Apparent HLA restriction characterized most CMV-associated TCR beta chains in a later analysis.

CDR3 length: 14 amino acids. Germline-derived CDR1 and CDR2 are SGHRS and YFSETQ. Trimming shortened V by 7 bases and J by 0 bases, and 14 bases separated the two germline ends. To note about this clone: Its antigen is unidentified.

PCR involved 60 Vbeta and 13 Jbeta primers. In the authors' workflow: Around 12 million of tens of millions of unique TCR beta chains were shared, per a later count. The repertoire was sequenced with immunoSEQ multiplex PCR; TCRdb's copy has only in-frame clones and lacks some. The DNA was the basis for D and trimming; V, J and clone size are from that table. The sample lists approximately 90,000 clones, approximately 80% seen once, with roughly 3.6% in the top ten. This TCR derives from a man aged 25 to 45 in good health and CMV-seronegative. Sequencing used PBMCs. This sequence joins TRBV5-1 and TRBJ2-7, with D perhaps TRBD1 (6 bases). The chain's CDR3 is CASRPDSYSYEQYF. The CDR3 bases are TGCGCCAGCCGTCCGGACAGCTACTCCTACGAGCAGTACTTC.